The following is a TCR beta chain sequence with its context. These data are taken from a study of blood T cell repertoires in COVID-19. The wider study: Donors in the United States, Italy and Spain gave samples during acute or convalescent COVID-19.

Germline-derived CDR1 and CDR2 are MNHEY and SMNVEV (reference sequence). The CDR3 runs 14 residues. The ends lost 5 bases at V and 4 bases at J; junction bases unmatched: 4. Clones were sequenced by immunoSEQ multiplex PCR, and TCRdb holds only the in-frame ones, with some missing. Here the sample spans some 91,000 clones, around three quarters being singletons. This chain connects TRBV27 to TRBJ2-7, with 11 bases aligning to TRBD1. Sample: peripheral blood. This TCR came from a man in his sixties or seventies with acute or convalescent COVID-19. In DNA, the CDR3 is TGTGCCAGCAGTCGGACAGGGGGCGTGTACGAGCAGTACTTC. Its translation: CASSRTGGVYEQYF.